These 10 T cell receptor beta chains originate from one sample sequenced in a study of blood T cells in healthy people across ages. Primers used in a second PCR of roughly 7 to 12 cycles were a sample-barcoded 5' primer and a J-beta primer mix. TCRdb processed the 5' RACE reads anew with MiXCR; each CDR3 protein has one entry. Of 1,500,000 or so distinct CDR3 sequences in the sample, approximately 59% were seen once. Sequenced material: blood. All receptors come from a man in his late teens or twenties in good health.

This clonotype showed up just a few times. This chain links TRBV12-3 or TRBV12-4 with TRBJ2-1; a possible D gene is TRBD2 (5 bases). The germline V and J ends were trimmed by 6 bases and 7 bases, with 19 bases remaining between them. This CDR3 is 15 amino acids long. This CDR3 reads CASSPGVPETNEQFF. DNA of the CDR3: TGTGCCAGCAGCCCCGGGGTGCCCGAGACGAATGAGCAGTTCTTC.

The chain joins TRBV27 to TRBJ2-7, with unresolved D. The V and J ends lost 6 bases and 0 bases respectively, with 15 bases between them. The length of the CDR3 is 15 residues. CDR1 is MNHEY, CDR2 SMNVEV, per germline (reference sequence). Here the CDR3 DNA reads TGTGCCAGCAGCTCCTCGGGCAGGAGCTCCTACGAGCAGTACTTC. Its translation: CASSSSGRSSYEQYF.

In its sample, this clonotype was seen a few times. The J gene is TRBJ1-4, the V gene TRBV4-1, with TRBD1 identical over 10 bases. The CDR3 is made up of 16 amino acids. Germline V CDR1 and CDR2: MGHRA, YSYEKL. The J segment lost 8 bases and the V segment lost 2 bases, leaving 8 bases of the junction unmatched. The CDR3 reads CASSQTTGGAREKLFF. The CDR3 DNA follows: TGCGCCAGCAGCCAAACGACAGGGGGCGCACGAGAAAAACTGTTTTTT.

This clonotype was seen ten or more times. Being one base from a much bigger clone, this may be a read error. The rearrangement uses TRBV5-1 and TRBJ2-7; 11 bases agree with TRBD2. V shed 7 bases, J shed 7 bases, and the junction held 19 bases outside the gene matches. The CDR3 totals 17 residues. Germline V gene lookup returns CDR1 SGHRS and CDR2 YFSETQ. The CDR3 DNA sequence: TGCGCCAGCTATGACCGGCAAACTAGCGGGGGCTCCAATGAGCAGTACTTC. It specifies CASYDRQTSGGSNEQYF.

In this sample, this clonotype turned up a few times. The chain links TRBV7-6 to TRBJ2-1; 10 bases align to TRBD1. CDR3 length equals 15 residues. The V gene's germline CDR1 is SGHVS and CDR2 FNYEAQ. V lost 5 bases, J lost 8 bases, and 9 bases stayed unmatched. Here the CDR3 DNA reads TGTGCCAGCAGCCCCAGGGACAGGGGTAGGGATGAGCAGTTCTTC. Amino acid sequence: CASSPRDRGRDEQFF.

The chain has TRBV16 and TRBJ2-5, with a possible D match to TRBD2 (6 bases). Germline CDR1 KGHSY, CDR2 FQNENV. The CDR3 is 14 amino acids. V was shortened by 3 bases and J by 7 bases, with 15 bases between the two germline ends. DNA for the CDR3: TGTGCCAGCAGCCAGTCTAGCGCCGATGGGACCCAGTACTTC. Encoded protein: CASSQSSADGTQYF.

The chain combines TRBV10-3 with TRBJ1-1, with unresolved D. V was trimmed by 4 bases and J by 0 bases, leaving 6 bases between them. The CDR3 length is 13 residues. CDR1 ENHRY and CDR2 SYGVKD come from the germline V gene. The CDR3 sequence: CAISGDLNTEAFF. CDR3 coding DNA: TGTGCCATCAGTGGCGATCTGAACACTGAAGCTTTCTTT.

The chain links TRBV12-5 to TRBJ2-5, with 7 bases matching TRBD1. Gene TRBJ2-7 matches the end of the DNA better, so the J call may be wrong. CDR3 length equals 14 residues. Per the germline V gene, CDR1 is LGHNT and CDR2 is FRNRAP. The CDR3 sequence: CASGSSGQLYEQYF. The CDR3 coding sequence is TGTGCTAGTGGATCTTCGGGACAGCTCTACGAGCAGTACTTC.

The J gene is TRBJ2-6, the V gene TRBV25-1, with D hard to call. Germline CDR1 reads MGHDK; CDR2 reads SYGVNS. The CDR3 spans 17 residues. Trimming removed 2 bases from V and 0 bases from J, with 11 bases in between. In nucleotides, the CDR3 is TGTGCCAGCAGTGAAGAGGCTTACGACTCTGGGGCCAACGTCCTGACTTTC. Its translation: CASSEEAYDSGANVLTF.

The J gene is TRBJ1-5, the V gene TRBV20-1; D may be TRBD1 (6 bases). Per germline, CDR1 DFQATT and CDR2 SNEGSKA (reference sequence). The CDR3 has 14 amino acids. The V and J ends lost 2 bases and 8 bases respectively, with 16 bases between them. CDR3 sequence (DNA): TGCAGTGCTAGAATGGGGGGGCGCGGCGAGCCCCAGCATTTT. It encodes CSARMGGRGEPQHF.